A selection of T cell receptor beta chains follows, all from one sample in a study of cytomegalovirus exposure and HLA in healthy donors. Assay: immunoSEQ multiplex PCR; the TCRdb copy retains only in-frame clones and omits some. The sample has roughly 150,000 clones, approximately 71% seen once. Sequenced: PBMCs. The receptors were gathered from a man aged 25-40 years in good health and CMV-seropositive. Each CDR3 is given without its conserved first and last residue. Fields, in order: clone size, V gene, CDR3 protein. Size is omitted from some rows. Given values are once, few, many or a class for expanded clones.

>-|TRBV5-4
ASSSGQGKAF
>-|TRBV5-1
ASSSSGQIGSGNTIY
>-|TRBV28
ASSPRQGVTGELF
>-|TRBV5-1
ASNFAGENSPLH
>-|TRBV7-2
ASSGGTGSSYEQY
>once|TRBV5-1
ASSVGTESSGNSIY
>-|TRBV6-5
ASSYWGRDNYGYT
>-|TRBV30
AQGIFTGELF
>-|TRBV7-3
ASSLVPGGDTQY
>few|TRBV6-5
ASTSSGTRYEQY
>-|TRBV10-1
ASSDWSSGTNEQF
>-|TRBV9
ASSGGQGKNQPQH
>-|TRBV4-1
ASSLAQGPETQY
>-|TRBV7-8
ASSTSTDTQY
>-|TRBV7-8
ASSLAQPGDSPNYGYT
>few|TRBV5-6
ASSPTGGNTGELF
>-|TRBV14
ASSQRTSGNNEQF
>-|TRBV5-6
ASSFSGGNEQF
>-|TRBV19
ASRPAGGVKEAF
>-|TRBV7-6
ASSFFEGSGNTIY
>-|TRBV28
ASSSNRLLYGYT
>-|TRBV5-1
ASSPGLAGMETQY